This T cell receptor (beta chain) was sequenced in a study of T cell repertoires in cytomegalovirus infection. The overall study: An indication of both CMV infection and matching HLA type came from public TCR beta signatures. Findings of the study overall: Cumulative public TCR beta family frequency identified carriers of CMV plus the relevant HLA.

TCRdb re-analysed the reads in MiXCR, keeping a single row per CDR3 protein. The sample consists of approximately 730,000 distinct CDR3 sequences, roughly 28% of them appearing once. The CDR3 spans 16 residues. With 2 bases clipped from V and 4 bases from J, the junction kept 5 bases outside the gene matches. Per germline, CDR1 MNHEY and CDR2 SVGEGT. Concerning this clonotype itself: What it recognizes is unknown.

V usage is TRBV6-2 or TRBV6-3 and J usage is TRBJ2-2; 9 nucleotides agree with TRBD1. The material sequenced was cultured CD8+ T cells from PBMCs, taken from culture after CMV antigen stimulation. This receptor was obtained from a human donor in good health (CMV status not recorded). Some clones in this sample may be carry-over from other donors' samples. CDR3 loop: CASSYGQGPLTGELFF. The CDR3 DNA follows: TGTGCCAGCAGTTACGGACAGGGGCCCCTCACCGGGGAGCTGTTTTTT.